What follows are 30 T cell receptor beta chains derived from one specimen sequenced in a study of cytomegalovirus exposure and HLA in healthy donors. PCR used 60 Vbeta primers and 13 Jbeta primers. Only in-frame clones appear in the TCRdb table, and some are missing; sequencing was by immunoSEQ multiplex PCR. The repertoire table contains 140,000 or so clones. The source material was PBMCs. The receptors derive from a male donor in good health and CMV-seronegative.

The chain links TRBV20-1 to TRBJ1-1, with no clear D. Germline CDR1 reads DFQATT; CDR2 reads SNEGSKA (reference sequence). The ends were cut back, 6 bases at V and 10 bases at J, with 15 bases in the middle. The CDR3 sequence is 11 residues long. As DNA, the CDR3 is TGCAGTGCCTTCGACACCCCCCCAGCTTTCTTT. Translating gives CSAFDTPPAFF.

Here the CDR3 reads CASSLEIDTEAFF. DNA for the CDR3: TGCGCCAGCAGCTTGGAAATAGATACTGAAGCTTTCTTT. V gene TRBV5-1 combines with J gene TRBJ1-1; no clear D. This CDR3 has 13 residues. Germline lookup yields CDR1 SGHRS and CDR2 YFSETQ. Trimming removed 0 bases at V and 5 bases at J, with 8 bases between.

The chain combines TRBV10-1 with TRBJ1-2, with 9 bases fitting TRBD1. The V segment lost 8 bases and the J segment 4 bases; nucleotides outside the gene matches: 5. CDR3 length: 13 residues. The germline CDR1 and CDR2 sequences are WNHNN and SYGVQD (reference sequence). CDR3 in amino acids: CASAPGQGYGYTF. The CDR3 nucleotides read TGCGCCAGCGCCCCGGGACAGGGCTATGGCTACACCTTC.

The J gene is TRBJ2-3, the V gene TRBV30; D possibly corresponds to TRBD2 (5 bases). This CDR3 is 14 amino acids long. CDR1 and CDR2 (germline): GTSNPN, SVGIG (reference sequence). V lost 3 bases to trimming and J lost 6 bases, with 16 bases between them. CDR3 sequence reads: CAWSFLGGSDTQYF. The CDR3 coding sequence is TGTGCCTGGAGCTTCCTAGGAGGCTCGGATACGCAGTATTTT.

This chain uses TRBV5-4 with TRBJ1-1; TRBD1 is a possible D gene (5 bases). V was trimmed by 4 bases and J by 5 bases, leaving 15 bases between them. Germline CDR1 SGHNT, CDR2 YYREEE (reference sequence). This CDR3 is built from 14 residues. The CDR3 nucleotides are TGTGCCAGCAGCCCTACGCCACAGGAGACTGAAGCTTTCTTT. This translates into CASSPTPQETEAFF.

This chain links TRBV30 with TRBJ1-1; D is possibly TRBD1 (5 bases). Germline V CDR1 and CDR2: GTSNPN, SVGIG (reference sequence). V dropped 4 bases and J dropped 1 base, with 22 bases sitting between them. The length of the CDR3 is 17 residues. The DNA for the CDR3 is TGTGCCTGGAAACAGGCAATGAAAAGACAGACGAACACTGAAGCTTTCTTT. Translated, it gives CAWKQAMKRQTNTEAFF.

The V gene is TRBV5-5, the J gene TRBJ2-7; tentative D call: TRBD2 (5 bases). Germline loops: CDR1 SGHKS, CDR2 YYEKEE (reference sequence). V was shortened by 3 bases and J by 0 bases, with 13 bases between the two germline ends. This CDR3 has 15 residues. The CDR3, as DNA: TGTGCCAGCAGCTGGACGACTATGGACTCCTACGAGCAGTACTTC. It translates to CASSWTTMDSYEQYF.

J is TRBJ1-1 and V is TRBV18, with TRBD1 identical over 7 bases. The germline CDR1 and CDR2 sequences are KGHSH and LQKENI. The CDR3 sequence is 14 residues long. V trimming: 3 bases; J trimming: 1 base; junction bases outside the gene matches: 2. DNA of the CDR3: TGTGCCAGCTCACCCGGGACAGCGAACACTGAAGCTTTCTTT. It specifies CASSPGTANTEAFF.

V usage is TRBV15 and J usage is TRBJ2-3, with 7 bases identical to TRBD1. With 10 bases clipped from V and 6 bases from J, the junction kept 10 bases outside the gene matches. This CDR3 is built from 13 residues. Germline V CDR1 and CDR2: LNHNV, YYDKDF (reference sequence). The chain's CDR3 is CANRQGPRDTQYF. DNA for the CDR3: TGTGCCAATCGACAGGGACCAAGGGATACGCAGTATTTT.

The chain combines TRBV5-1 with TRBJ2-7; the match to TRBD1 covers 7 bases. V shed 5 bases and J 4 bases; nucleotides not matched to a gene: 9. The CDR3 spans 14 residues. CDR1 SGHRS and CDR2 YFSETQ come from the germline V gene. Here the CDR3 reads CASRDTGALYEQYF. The CDR3 DNA follows: TGCGCCAGCAGGGATACAGGGGCACTTTACGAGCAGTACTTC.

V gene TRBV11-2 combines with J gene TRBJ2-1; 11 bases fit TRBD2. Germline lookup yields CDR1 SGHAT and CDR2 FQNNGV. The length of the CDR3 is 16 residues. J gave up 5 bases and V 4 bases, and 7 bases lay outside the gene matches. The CDR3 region is CASSSTSGSWDNEQFF. The CDR3 region has the DNA TGTGCCAGCAGCTCTACTAGCGGGAGCTGGGACAATGAGCAGTTCTTC.

This CDR3 is CSARDGYEQYF. The CDR3 bases are TGCAGTGCTAGAGACGGGTACGAGCAGTACTTC. V is TRBV20-1 and J is TRBJ2-7; D remains unclear. V dropped 0 bases and J dropped 4 bases, with 4 bases sitting between them. The CDR3 loop spans 11 amino acids. Per germline, CDR1 DFQATT and CDR2 SNEGSKA (reference sequence).

V usage is TRBV2 and J usage is TRBJ2-6, with 7 bases aligning to TRBD1. V shed 6 bases and J 0 bases; nucleotides not matched to a gene: 11. CDR1 and CDR2 (germline): SNHLY, FYNNEI. This CDR3 spans 18 amino acids. Written as DNA, the CDR3 is TGTGCCAGCAGATCCGGGACAGCCCACCGCTCTGGGGCCAACGTCCTGACTTTC. Residues: CASRSGTAHRSGANVLTF.

The V and J genes are TRBV30 and TRBJ1-1; tentatively, D is TRBD1 (6 bases). CDR3 length equals 12 residues. Trimming pared 5 bases from V and 5 bases from J, leaving 12 bases between. In germline, CDR1 is GTSNPN, CDR2 SVGIG (reference sequence). The CDR3 DNA reads as TGTGCCTGGGGAAGGGGGGGGACTGAAGCTTTCTTT. This sequence encodes CAWGRGGTEAFF.

The rearrangement links TRBV27 to TRBJ2-4, with a weak D call TRBD2 (5 bases). The CDR3 is made up of 11 amino acids. Germline CDR1 reads MNHEY; CDR2 reads SMNVEV (reference sequence). V was cut by 6 bases and J by 8 bases, with 8 bases left in between. This chain's CDR3 is CASRKGDIQYF. The CDR3 region has the DNA TGTGCCAGCAGAAAGGGAGACATTCAGTACTTC.

V gene TRBV6-6 combines with J gene TRBJ1-5, with TRBD1 identical over 7 bases. Germline V lookup: CDR1 MNHNY, CDR2 SVGAGI (reference sequence). Trimming cost V 11 bases and J 6 bases; bases outside gene matches: 16. There are 15 residues in the CDR3. DNA of the CDR3: TGTGCCGCCACGCCCCCCGGGACAGTCTCTCAGCCCCAGCATTTT. Translated, it gives CAATPPGTVSQPQHF.

The V gene is TRBV4-1, the J gene TRBJ1-1, with a possible D match to TRBD1 (5 bases). This CDR3 has 14 residues. Per the germline V gene, CDR1 is MGHRA and CDR2 is YSYEKL. V was pared by 2 bases and J by 5 bases, with 12 bases between. In DNA form, the CDR3 reads TGCGCCAGCAGCCAACCGACAGCGACTACTGAAGCTTTCTTT. Its translation is CASSQPTATTEAFF.

The CDR3 nucleotides are TGTGCCAGCAGCCCGGGGACAGTGAACACTGAAGCTTTCTTT. This gives the protein CASSPGTVNTEAFF. V and J are TRBV5-6 and TRBJ1-1; TRBD1 matches at 7 bases. This CDR3 has 14 amino acids. In germline, CDR1 is SGHDT, CDR2 YYEEEE. Trimming cost V 4 bases and J 0 bases; bases outside gene matches: 3.

This rearrangement joins TRBV30 to TRBJ1-6; tentatively, D is TRBD1 (5 bases). This CDR3 contains 14 residues. Between the trimmed V and J ends, which lost 0 bases and 7 bases, there was a span of 10 bases. The germline V gene has CDR1 GTSNPN and CDR2 SVGIG (reference sequence). CDR3 coding DNA: TGTGCCTGGAGTGTTGGGGGGACCAATTCACCCCTCCACTTT. Translation gives CAWSVGGTNSPLHF.

This sequence joins TRBV18 and TRBJ2-7; 11 positions match TRBD1. The CDR3 consists of 18 residues. Germline V gives CDR1 KGHSH, CDR2 LQKENI. V dropped 4 bases and J dropped 4; count of bases not matched to a gene: 15. The CDR3 sequence is CASSRQPPRTGGVYEQYF. The CDR3 DNA follows: TGTGCCAGCTCACGCCAGCCCCCGAGGACAGGGGGCGTATACGAGCAGTACTTC.

This chain links TRBV7-2 with TRBJ1-3, with 8 positions matching TRBD1. V trimming: 6 bases; J trimming: 1 base; junction bases outside the gene matches: 2. The CDR3 has 14 amino acids. Germline V CDR1 and CDR2: SGHTA, FQGNSA. The CDR3 region is CASSWTGSGNTIYF. CDR3 in DNA: TGTGCCAGCAGTTGGACAGGGTCTGGAAACACCATATATTTT.

The chain uses TRBV27 and TRBJ2-7, with 11 bases identical to TRBD1. The J segment lost 2 bases and the V segment lost 6 bases, leaving 9 bases of the junction unmatched. The CDR3 is made up of 16 amino acids. Germline assignment: CDR1 MNHEY and CDR2 SMNVEV (reference sequence). CDR3 DNA sequence: TGTGCCAGCAGCTCCGTCTTGGGACAGGGGGCCTACGAGCAGTACTTC. Protein product: CASSSVLGQGAYEQYF.

The J gene is TRBJ2-7, the V gene TRBV5-4, with D possibly being TRBD2 (6 bases). The CDR3 totals 12 residues. Germline V gives CDR1 SGHNT, CDR2 YYREEE (reference sequence). Trimming cost V 5 bases and J 7 bases, with 13 bases left between them. The CDR3 spells CASSFHGGEQYF. The CDR3 DNA follows: TGTGCCAGCAGTTTTCACGGAGGGGAGCAGTACTTC.

The CDR3 coding sequence is TGTGCAAGAAGCGGGGGGCCGGGGAATGAGCAGTTCTTC. Translating it yields CARSGGPGNEQFF. This chain uses TRBV30 with TRBJ2-1, with 9 bases identical to TRBD2. The CDR3 is made up of 13 amino acids. The germline V gene encodes CDR1 GTSNPN and CDR2 SVGIG (reference sequence).

J is TRBJ1-5 and V is TRBV9; no firm D call. Deletions cut 2 bases from V and 3 bases from J, with 9 bases between. Per germline, CDR1 SGDLS and CDR2 YYNGEE. The CDR3 runs 14 residues. CDR3 in DNA: TGTGCCAGCAGCGTCGCCCCTACCAATCAGCCCCAGCATTTT. It translates to CASSVAPTNQPQHF.

The chain carries TRBV6-5 and TRBJ1-2; 8 bases line up with TRBD1. The CDR3 loop spans 16 amino acids. The germline gives CDR1 MNHEY, CDR2 SVGAGI. J gave up 6 bases and V 0 bases, and 9 bases lay outside the gene matches. The CDR3 sequence: CASSYSQRQGINGYTF. DNA of the CDR3: TGTGCCAGCAGTTACTCACAGAGACAGGGGATAAATGGCTACACCTTC.

V and J are TRBV18 and TRBJ1-5; 7 bases agree with TRBD1. Germline V gives CDR1 KGHSH, CDR2 LQKENI. V shed 3 bases and J 6 bases; nucleotides not matched to a gene: 11. The CDR3 contains 16 residues. The CDR3 DNA reads as TGTGCCAGCTCACCCCGTGACAGGGTCGGGGGTCAGCCCCAGCATTTT. This translates into CASSPRDRVGGQPQHF.

The rearrangement links TRBV27 to TRBJ2-7; 10 nucleotides line up with TRBD1. The CDR3 is 15 residues long. J gave up 5 bases and V 6 bases, and 10 bases lay outside the gene matches. The germline gives CDR1 MNHEY, CDR2 SMNVEV (reference sequence). In DNA form, the CDR3 reads TGTGCCAGCAGCGCGTCCGGGACAGGGGCGAACGAGCAGTACTTC. Residues: CASSASGTGANEQYF.

The genes are TRBV11-2 and TRBJ2-1, with D uncertain. Germline V lookup: CDR1 SGHAT, CDR2 FQNNGV. V was clipped by 0 bases and J by 10 bases, with 10 bases between them. The CDR3 consists of 13 residues. The CDR3 DNA reads as TGTGCCAGCAGCTTAGAAGGAGATGGGGAGCAGTTCTTC. It translates to CASSLEGDGEQFF.

This chain joins TRBV15 and TRBJ1-1, with 7 bases identical to TRBD1. V shed 1 base and J 0 bases; nucleotides not matched to a gene: 5. The CDR3 covers 16 residues. CDR1 and CDR2 from the germline V gene are LNHNV and YYDKDF (reference sequence). The CDR3 sequence is CATSRATGALNTEAFF. CDR3 DNA: TGTGCCACCAGCAGAGCAACAGGGGCGTTGAACACTGAAGCTTTCTTT.